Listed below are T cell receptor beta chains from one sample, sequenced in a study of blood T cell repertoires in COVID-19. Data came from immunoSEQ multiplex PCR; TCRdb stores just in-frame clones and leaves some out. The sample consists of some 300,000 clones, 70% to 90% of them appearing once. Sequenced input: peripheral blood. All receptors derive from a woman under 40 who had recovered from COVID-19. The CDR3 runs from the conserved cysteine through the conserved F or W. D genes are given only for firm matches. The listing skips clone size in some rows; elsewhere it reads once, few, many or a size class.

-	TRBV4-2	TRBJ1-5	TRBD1	CASSQTQGYQPQHF	TGTGCCAGCAGCCAGACACAGGGGTATCAGCCCCAGCATTTT
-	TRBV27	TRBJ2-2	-	CASSFRGYAGELFF	TGTGCCAGCAGTTTTAGGGGGTACGCCGGGGAGCTGTTTTTT
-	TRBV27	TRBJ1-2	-	CASSPKATGPGYTF	TGTGCCAGCAGTCCAAAGGCGACAGGCCCAGGCTACACCTTC
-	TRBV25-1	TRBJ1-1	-	CASSEVSGLLAEAFF	TGTGCCAGCAGTGAGGTGAGTGGACTGTTGGCTGAAGCTTTCTTT
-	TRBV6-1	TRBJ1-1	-	CASSEGWGTTRTTEAFF	TGTGCCAGCAGTGAAGGGTGGGGGACAACCCGAACGACTGAAGCTTTCTTT
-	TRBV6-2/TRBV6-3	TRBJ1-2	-	CASSYSKGDAYGYTF	TGTGCCAGCAGTTACTCGAAGGGAGACGCCTATGGCTACACCTTC
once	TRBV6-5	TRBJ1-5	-	CASSPWGDQPQHF	TGTGCCAGCAGCCCCTGGGGGGATCAGCCCCAGCATTTT
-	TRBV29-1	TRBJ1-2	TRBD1	CSSRKQGGVYGYTF	TGCAGCTCAAGAAAACAGGGGGGCGTCTATGGCTACACCTTC
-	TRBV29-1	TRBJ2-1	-	CSVEENRVDEQFF	TGCAGCGTTGAAGAGAACAGGGTAGATGAGCAGTTCTTC
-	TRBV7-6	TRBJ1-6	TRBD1	CASTPLGGTGSPFNSPLHF	TGTGCCAGCACCCCCCTTGGGGGGACAGGGTCCCCTTTTAATTCACCCCTCCACTTT
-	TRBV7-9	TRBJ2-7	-	CASSLAGAGGEQYF	TGTGCCAGCAGCTTAGCTGGGGCCGGGGGCGAGCAGTACTTC
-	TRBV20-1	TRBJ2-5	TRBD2	CSASLAGVRSVQYF	TGCAGTGCTAGTCTAGCGGGGGTCCGATCAGTCCAGTACTTC
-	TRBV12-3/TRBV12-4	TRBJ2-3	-	CASSSSTDTQYF	TGTGCCAGCTCTAGCTCCACAGATACGCAGTATTTT
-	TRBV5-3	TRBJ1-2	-	CARSLGQLGHGYTF	TGTGCCAGAAGCTTGGGACAGTTAGGCCATGGCTACACCTTC
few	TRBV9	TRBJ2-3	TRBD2	CASSVARPSGYTDTQYF	TGTGCCAGCAGCGTCGCGAGACCTAGCGGGTACACAGATACGCAGTATTTT
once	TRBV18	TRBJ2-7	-	CASSATGSSYEQYF	TGTGCCAGCTCCGCAACAGGGAGCTCCTACGAGCAGTACTTC
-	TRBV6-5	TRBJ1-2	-	CASSYRGGSYTF	TGTGCCAGCAGTTACAGGGGCGGGAGCTACACCTTC
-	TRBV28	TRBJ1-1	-	CASSPRSGKGTEAFF	TGTGCCAGCAGTCCACGGTCGGGTAAAGGCACTGAAGCTTTCTTT
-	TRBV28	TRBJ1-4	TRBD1	CASSSAPGQENEKLFF	TGTGCCAGCAGCTCTGCCCCGGGACAGGAAAATGAAAAACTGTTTTTT
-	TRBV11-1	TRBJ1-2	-	CASSPGLSYGYTF	TGTGCCAGCAGCCCGGGACTGTCGTATGGCTACACCTTC
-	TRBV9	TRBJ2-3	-	CASSVGGVSTDTQYF	TGTGCCAGCAGCGTAGGGGGCGTAAGCACAGATACGCAGTATTTT
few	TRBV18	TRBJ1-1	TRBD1	CASSSDREKALNTEAFF	TGTGCCAGCTCATCGGACAGGGAGAAAGCGCTGAACACTGAAGCTTTCTTT
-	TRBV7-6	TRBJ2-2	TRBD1	CASSVGQPSNTGELFF	TGTGCCAGCAGCGTGGGACAGCCTTCGAACACCGGGGAGCTGTTTTTT
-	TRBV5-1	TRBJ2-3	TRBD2	CASSPSSGGSTDTQYF	TGCGCCAGCAGCCCCTCTAGCGGGGGGTCCACAGATACGCAGTATTTT
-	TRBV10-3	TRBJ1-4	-	CAISDPLSDRNNEKLFF	TGTGCCATCAGTGACCCACTTTCGGACAGAAACAATGAAAAACTGTTTTTT
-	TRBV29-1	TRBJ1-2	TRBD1	CSVQGTNYGYTF	TGCAGCGTACAGGGGACTAACTATGGCTACACCTTC
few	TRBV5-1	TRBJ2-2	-	CASSLLSGQGYGELFF	TGCGCCAGCAGCCTCCTTTCAGGGCAGGGTTACGGGGAGCTGTTTTTT
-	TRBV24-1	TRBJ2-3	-	CATSRTGTDTQYF	TGTGCCACCAGTAGGACTGGCACAGATACGCAGTATTTT
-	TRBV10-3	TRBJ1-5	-	CATGRQGGTSNQPQHF	TGTGCCACCGGCAGGCAGGGAGGTACTAGCAATCAGCCCCAGCATTTT
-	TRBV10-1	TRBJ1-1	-	CASSAPPEVWDTEAFF	TGCGCCAGCAGTGCTCCTCCGGAGGTTTGGGACACCGAAGCTTTCTTT
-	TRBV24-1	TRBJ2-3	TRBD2	CATSDPAGQASGADTQYF	TGTGCCACCAGTGATCCCGCGGGGCAGGCGAGCGGGGCAGATACGCAGTATTTT
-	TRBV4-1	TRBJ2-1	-	CASSQSIAGATYNEQFF	TGCGCCAGCAGCCAGTCAATTGCGGGGGCCACCTACAATGAGCAGTTCTTC
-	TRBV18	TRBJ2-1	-	CASSPLMAVMDEQFF	TGTGCCAGCTCACCCCTGATGGCCGTAATGGATGAGCAGTTCTTC
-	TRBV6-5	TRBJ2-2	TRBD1	CASRGQGSGELFF	TGTGCCAGCAGAGGACAGGGATCCGGGGAGCTGTTTTTT
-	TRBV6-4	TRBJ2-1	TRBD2	CASSESSGGSNEQFF	TGTGCCAGCAGCGAATCTAGCGGGGGAAGTAATGAGCAGTTCTTC
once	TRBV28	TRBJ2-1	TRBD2	CASSPDGGLAGEEQFF	TGTGCCAGCAGCCCGGATGGGGGACTAGCGGGGGAAGAGCAGTTCTTC
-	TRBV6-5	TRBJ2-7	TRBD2	CASSQAGKQYF	TGTGCCAGCAGCCAAGCGGGGAAGCAGTACTTC
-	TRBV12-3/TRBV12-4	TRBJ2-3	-	CASSWGADTQYF	TGTGCCAGCAGTTGGGGGGCAGATACGCAGTATTTT
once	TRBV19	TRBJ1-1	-	CASRQRLNTEAFF	TGTGCCAGCAGACAGCGATTGAACACTGAAGCTTTCTTT
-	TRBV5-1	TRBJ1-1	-	CASSLASGPMNTEAFF	TGCGCCAGCAGCTTGGCCTCTGGTCCTATGAACACTGAAGCTTTCTTT
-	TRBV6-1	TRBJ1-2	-	CASSEAWQGTYGYTF	TGTGCCAGCAGTGAAGCGTGGCAGGGGACCTATGGCTACACCTTC
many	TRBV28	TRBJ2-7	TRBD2	CASSFRLAQYEQYF	TGTGCCAGCAGTTTCCGACTAGCGCAGTACGAGCAGTACTTC
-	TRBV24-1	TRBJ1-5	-	CATTTGNQPQHF	TGTGCCACCACTACGGGTAATCAGCCCCAGCATTTT
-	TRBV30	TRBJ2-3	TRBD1	CAWSRGRASDTQYF	TGTGCCTGGAGTAGGGGGCGGGCGTCGGATACGCAGTATTTT
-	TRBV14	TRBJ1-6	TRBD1	CASSQGTGYNSPLHF	TGTGCCAGCAGCCAAGGGACAGGCTATAATTCACCCCTCCACTTT
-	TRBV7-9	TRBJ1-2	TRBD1	CASSLEPGQVNYGYTF	TGTGCCAGCAGCTTAGAACCCGGACAGGTTAACTATGGCTACACCTTC
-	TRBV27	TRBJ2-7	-	CASSGGLRTYEQYF	TGTGCCAGCAGTGGGGGACTCCGGACGTACGAGCAGTACTTC
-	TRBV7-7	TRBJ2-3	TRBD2	CASSPGAGGNTDTQYF	TGTGCCAGCAGCCCTGGGGCGGGGGGAAACACAGATACGCAGTATTTT
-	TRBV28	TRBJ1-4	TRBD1	CASSLLGQGENEKLFF	TGTGCCAGCAGTTTATTGGGACAGGGAGAGAATGAAAAACTGTTTTTT
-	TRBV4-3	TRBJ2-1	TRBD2	CASSQALGRGGQDEQFF	TGCGCCAGCAGCCAAGCGCTGGGGCGGGGGGGCCAAGATGAGCAGTTCTTC
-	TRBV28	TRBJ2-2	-	CASSRSIRGELFF	TGTGCCAGCAGCCGTTCCATACGGGGGGAGCTGTTTTTT
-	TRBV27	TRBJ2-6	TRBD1	CASSYLTGLGANVLTF	TGTGCCAGCAGCTACTTGACAGGGCTCGGGGCCAACGTCCTGACTTTC
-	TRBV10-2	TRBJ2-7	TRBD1	CASSLDRVQQYF	TGCGCCAGCAGCCTCGACAGGGTGCAGCAGTACTTC